Below, 26 T cell receptor beta chains from the same sample are listed, as sequenced in a study of T-cell memory formation after mild COVID-19. TCRdb re-called the 5' RACE reads with MiXCR, one entry per CDR3 protein. The profile shows 290,000 or so distinct CDR3 sequences, roughly a fifth of them singletons. The sample consisted of PBMCs or a T cell subset sorted from them (not recorded which). These receptors were collected from a man aged 18 to 30 who had mild COVID-19 (a few samples of this study predate the infection). Cell type and time point are not known.

This clonotype occurred a few times. The rearrangement uses TRBV9 and TRBJ2-3; 9 bases map to TRBD1. The CDR3 is 16 amino acids. Germline V CDR1 and CDR2: SGDLS, YYNGEE. V was pared by 2 bases and J by 4 bases, with 8 bases of the junction left unmatched. The CDR3 DNA reads TGTGCCAGCAGCGTTCGACAGGGGGATAATGCAGATACGCAGTATTTT. Its protein product is CASSVRQGDNADTQYF.

The sample holds a few counts of this clonotype. The rearrangement links TRBV18 to TRBJ2-7; weak D call: TRBD1 (6 bases). Germline V gives CDR1 KGHSH, CDR2 LQKENI. With 2 bases removed from V and 6 bases from J, the gap between germline ends came to 20 bases. The CDR3 spans 16 residues. The CDR3 loop is CASSPRLAGDVCEQYF. The DNA of the CDR3 is TGTGCCAGCTCACCAAGGCTTGCAGGGGACGTATGCGAGCAGTACTTC. The full variable domain, its missing parts supplied by reference TRBV18 and TRBJ2-7, is NAGVMQNPRHLVRRRGQEARLRCSPMKGHSHVYWYRQLPEEGLKFMVYLQKENIIDESGMPKERFSAEFPKEGPSILRIQQVVRGDSAAYFCASSPRLAGDVCEQYFGPGTRLTVT.

In its sample, this clonotype was seen a few times. J is TRBJ2-7 and V is TRBV6-6; possibly TRBD2 for D (6 bases). This CDR3 region has 14 residues. V shed 8 bases and J shed 5 bases, with 19 bases lying between them. Germline V CDR1 and CDR2: MNHNY, SVGAGI (reference sequence). CDR3 nucleotide sequence: TGTGCCAGCCACCATGGGGGGTCGGACCACGAGCAGTACTTC. Protein product: CASHHGGSDHEQYF.

The sample holds a few counts of this clonotype. The chain combines TRBV7-9 with TRBJ2-2; D is ambiguous. There are 13 residues in the CDR3. The germline CDR1 and CDR2 sequences are SEHNR and FQNEAQ (reference sequence). The germline V and J ends were trimmed by 2 bases and 6 bases, with 7 bases remaining between them. The CDR3 nucleotides read TGTGCCAGCAGCTTACGGGTTCCCGGGGAGCTGTTTTTT. Its protein is CASSLRVPGELFF.

The sample holds a few counts of this clonotype. The chain joins TRBV20-1 to TRBJ1-2; 8 bases are a match to TRBD1. This CDR3 is built from 15 residues. V lost 3 bases to trimming and J lost 3 bases; unmatched junction nucleotides: 9. CDR1 is DFQATT and CDR2 is SNEGSKA in the germline V gene (reference sequence). The CDR3 protein is CSARGTGKFYYGYTF. The CDR3 nucleotides are TGCAGTGCTAGGGGGACAGGCAAGTTCTACTATGGCTACACCTTC.

This clonotype was seen more than once but under ten times. The DNA of the CDR3 is TGCAGTGCTAGAAGGACAGTGAACACCGGGGAGCTGTTTTTT. Translated: CSARRTVNTGELFF. J is TRBJ2-2 and V is TRBV20-1, with a possible D match to TRBD1 (6 bases). Trimming took 2 bases from V and 1 from J, leaving 8 bases between them. In germline, CDR1 is DFQATT, CDR2 SNEGSKA (reference sequence). CDR3 length: 14 amino acids.

The V gene is TRBV28, the J gene TRBJ2-2; weak D call: TRBD1 (5 bases). V lost 7 bases to trimming and J lost 1 base, with 13 bases between them. Per the germline V gene, CDR1 is MDHEN and CDR2 is SYDVKM. The length of the CDR3 is 15 residues. DNA of the CDR3: TGTGCCAGCATTAGACAGCCGGGGAACACCGGGGAGCTGTTTTTT. Its protein is CASIRQPGNTGELFF.

This clonotype was seen a handful of times. The chain is built from TRBV7-8 and TRBJ2-1, with D maybe TRBD2 (5 bases). The CDR3 covers 15 residues. Trimming shortened V by 5 bases and J by 2 bases, and 13 bases separated the two germline ends. Germline-derived CDR1 and CDR2 are SGHVS and FQNEAQ. CDR3: CASSRRSGTYNEQFF. The DNA for the CDR3 is TGTGCCAGCAGCCGTCGAAGCGGAACCTACAATGAGCAGTTCTTC.

This clonotype has just a few counts. The chain carries TRBV7-9 and TRBJ1-4; no definite D call. Germline V gene lookup returns CDR1 SEHNR and CDR2 FQNEAQ (reference sequence). Deletions cut 6 bases from V and 8 bases from J, with 19 bases between. This CDR3 is built from 15 residues. CDR3 sequence reads: CASRENRAGGEKLFF. In DNA, the CDR3 is TGTGCCAGCAGGGAAAATAGGGCCGGCGGGGAAAAACTGTTTTTT.

The V gene is TRBV5-1, the J gene TRBJ1-1; TRBD1 is a possible D gene (5 bases). Between the trimmed V and J ends, which lost 6 bases and 2 bases, there was a span of 14 bases. Per the germline V gene, CDR1 is SGHRS and CDR2 is YFSETQ. The CDR3 loop spans 14 amino acids. The CDR3 bases are TGCGCCAGCACCTCGGGACCGCCTAACACTGAAGCTTTCTTT. Amino acid sequence: CASTSGPPNTEAFF.

The chain recombines TRBV5-1 with TRBJ1-6; 8 nucleotides agree with TRBD1. With 0 bases clipped from V and 8 bases from J, the junction kept 7 bases outside the gene matches. The CDR3 runs 16 residues. Germline CDR1 is SGHRS and CDR2 is YFSETQ. The DNA of the CDR3 is TGCGCCAGCAGCTTGGGCCCAGGGGGCTTTGATTCACCCCTCCACTTT. Translating it yields CASSLGPGGFDSPLHF.

This clonotype was seen a few times. This chain connects TRBV20-1 to TRBJ1-2; the D is unclear. Germline V CDR1 and CDR2: DFQATT, SNEGSKA (reference sequence). Trimming removed 2 bases from V and 4 bases from J, with 8 bases in between. CDR3 size: 12 residues. The CDR3 nucleotides read TGCAGTGCTAGATACAGCATCTATGGCTACACCTTC. It yields the protein CSARYSIYGYTF.

This clonotype was detected only a few times. The genes are TRBV6-1 and TRBJ2-7, with a tentative D call TRBD1 (6 bases). The CDR3 is 15 amino acids. Germline loops: CDR1 MNHNS, CDR2 SASEGT. V lost 3 bases and J lost 1, with 13 bases in between. Here the CDR3 DNA reads TGTGCCAGCAGTGAGATTGCCCAGGGGTCCTACGAGCAGTACTTC. It yields the protein CASSEIAQGSYEQYF.

The chain has TRBV5-4 and TRBJ1-1; the D is unclear. V was cut by 0 bases and J by 10 bases, with 16 bases left in between. This CDR3 comprises 14 residues. From germline, CDR1 is SGHNT and CDR2 YYREEE (reference sequence). The CDR3 here is CASSLVSTPTPAFF. CDR3 in DNA: TGTGCCAGCAGCTTGGTGTCCACACCAACCCCAGCTTTCTTT.

The V gene is TRBV27, the J gene TRBJ2-2, with a tentative D call TRBD1 (6 bases). Germline values: CDR1 MNHEY, CDR2 SMNVEV (reference sequence). Deletions cut 0 bases from V and 3 bases from J, with 8 bases between. The CDR3 extends over 15 amino acids. The CDR3 nucleotides read TGTGCCAGCAGTTTATCCGGACAGTACACCGGGGAGCTGTTTTTT. Translating it yields CASSLSGQYTGELFF.

This chain uses TRBV5-1 with TRBJ2-5, with 9 bases fitting TRBD1. Germline trimming cut 3 bases from V and 5 bases from J; bases unmatched to any gene: 8. Germline loops: CDR1 SGHRS, CDR2 YFSETQ. This CDR3 has 15 residues. The DNA for the CDR3 is TGCGCCAGCAGCTACCCGGGACAGGGTTGGGAGACCCAGTACTTC. This gives the protein CASSYPGQGWETQYF.

This clonotype was seen ten or more times. The chain employs TRBV5-4 and TRBJ2-1, with TRBD2 identical over 10 bases. The CDR3 contains 15 residues. The trim removed 5 bases at V and 5 bases at J, leaving 7 bases unmatched. Per germline, CDR1 SGHNT and CDR2 YYREEE (reference sequence). CDR3 bases: TGTGCCAGCAGGCGGACTAGCGGAATAAACAATGAGCAGTTCTTC. It encodes CASRRTSGINNEQFF.

The CDR3 nucleotides are TGTGCCAGCAGTGCACCGGGACAGGGTAGCTCTGGGGCCAACGTCCTGACTTTC. This sequence encodes CASSAPGQGSSGANVLTF. This chain links TRBV6-2 or TRBV6-3 with TRBJ2-6; TRBD1 aligns across 9 bases. The V segment lost 5 bases and the J segment 0 bases; nucleotides outside the gene matches: 8. The CDR3 is made up of 18 amino acids. Germline-derived CDR1 and CDR2 are MNHEY and SVGEGT.

The sample holds a few counts of this clonotype. The V and J genes are TRBV20-1 and TRBJ2-3; D perhaps matches TRBD1 (6 bases). CDR1 is DFQATT, CDR2 SNEGSKA, per germline (reference sequence). The CDR3 loop spans 12 amino acids. V lost 7 bases, J lost 2 bases, and 10 bases lay in between. Here the CDR3 DNA reads TGCAGTGTACAGGGAGACACAGATACGCAGTATTTT. Translated, it gives CSVQGDTDTQYF.

This clonotype was seen a few times. V and J are TRBV6-5 and TRBJ2-4, with 7 positions matching TRBD1. The V segment lost 6 bases and the J segment 1 base; nucleotides outside the gene matches: 0. This CDR3 is 13 amino acids long. The germline gives CDR1 MNHEY, CDR2 SVGAGI. The CDR3 region has the DNA TGTGCCAGCAGGGACAGGGCCAAAAACATTCAGTACTTC. Protein: CASRDRAKNIQYF.

This clonotype was observed many times. The chain recombines TRBV5-1 with TRBJ2-1, with 8 bases aligning to TRBD1. The length of the CDR3 is 15 residues. Germline V gene lookup returns CDR1 SGHRS and CDR2 YFSETQ. V was pared by 4 bases and J by 4 bases, with 7 bases of the junction left unmatched. The CDR3 coding sequence is TGCGCCAGCAGCGGCGAGACAGGGGTATACAATGAGCAGTTCTTC. It yields the protein CASSGETGVYNEQFF.

This clonotype was picked up a small number of times. This chain connects TRBV3-1 to TRBJ2-2; D is perhaps TRBD2 (6 bases). Germline lookup yields CDR1 LGHDT and CDR2 YNNKEL (reference sequence). Trimming shortened V by 3 bases and J by 6 bases, and 8 bases separated the two germline ends. This CDR3 contains 13 residues. Here the CDR3 DNA reads TGTGCCAGCAGCCATAGGGACTCCGGGGAGCTGTTTTTT. This sequence encodes CASSHRDSGELFF.

This clonotype was seen a handful of times. The genes are TRBV29-1 and TRBJ1-2, with D perhaps matching TRBD1 (5 bases). Germline V lookup: CDR1 SQVTM, CDR2 ANQGSEA. The CDR3 is 14 residues long. Trimming pared 0 bases from V and 0 bases from J, leaving 8 bases between. The DNA of the CDR3 is TGCAGCGTTGAAGATTACAGGTCTAACTATGGCTACACCTTC. Translation: CSVEDYRSNYGYTF.

The rearrangement uses TRBV5-1 and TRBJ1-2; weak D call: TRBD1 (5 bases). Trimming pared 3 bases from V and 4 bases from J, leaving 10 bases between. CDR1 and CDR2 (germline): SGHRS, YFSETQ. CDR3 length: 13 amino acids. The CDR3 region is CASSSGGGYGYTF. CDR3 in DNA: TGCGCCAGCAGCTCGGGGGGGGGCTATGGCTACACCTTC. The entire variable domain, with the rest obtained from reference TRBV5-1 and TRBJ1-2, is as follows: KAGVTQTPRYLIKTRGQQVTLSCSPISGHRSVSWYQQTPGQGLQFLFEYFSETQRNKGNFPGRFSGRQFSNSRSEMNVSTLELGDSALYLCASSSGGGYGYTFGSGTRLTVV.

This clonotype has only a few counts. CDR3 residues: CASSEGGTNQPQHF. Written as DNA, the CDR3 is TGTGCCAGCAGTGAAGGGGGGACCAATCAGCCCCAGCATTTT. The rearrangement joins TRBV6-4 to TRBJ1-5; possible D gene TRBD1, 6 bases. This CDR3 is 14 amino acids long. The V end lost 3 bases, the J end lost 3 bases, and 9 bases lay between the germline ends. Germline values: CDR1 MRHNA, CDR2 SNTAGT.

The chain recombines TRBV5-8 with TRBJ1-1; D is unclear. Germline V gene data show CDR1 as SGHTS and CDR2 as YDEGEE. Trimming removed 3 bases at V and 1 base at J, with 10 bases between. The CDR3 is 14 residues long. The CDR3 DNA reads TGTGCCAGCAGCTCCGAACCTGGGAACACTGAAGCTTTCTTT. It specifies CASSSEPGNTEAFF.